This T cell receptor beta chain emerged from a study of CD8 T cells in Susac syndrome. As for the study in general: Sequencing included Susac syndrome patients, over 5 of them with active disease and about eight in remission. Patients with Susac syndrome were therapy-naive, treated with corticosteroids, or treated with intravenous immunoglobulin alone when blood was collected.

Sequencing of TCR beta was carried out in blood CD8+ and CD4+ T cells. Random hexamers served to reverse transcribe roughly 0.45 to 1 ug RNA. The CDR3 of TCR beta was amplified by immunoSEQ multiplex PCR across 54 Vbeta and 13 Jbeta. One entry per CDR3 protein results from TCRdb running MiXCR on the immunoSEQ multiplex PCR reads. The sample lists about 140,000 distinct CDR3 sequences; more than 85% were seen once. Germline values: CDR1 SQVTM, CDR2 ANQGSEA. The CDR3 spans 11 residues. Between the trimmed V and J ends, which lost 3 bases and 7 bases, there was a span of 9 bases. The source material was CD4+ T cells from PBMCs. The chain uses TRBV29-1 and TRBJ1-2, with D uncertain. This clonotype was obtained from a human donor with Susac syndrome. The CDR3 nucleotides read TGCAGCGTTGACCTACAGCTTGGCTACACCTTC. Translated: CSVDLQLGYTF.